One sample yielded the 8 T cell receptor beta chains listed below, sequenced in a study of shared clonotypes between healthy human individuals (dated by TCRdb to about 2020). Libraries came from the immunoSEQ multiplex PCR assay. The table was pulled from immuneACCESS by TCRdb, which kept in-frame rearrangements only. Such tables lose some clones; where checked, under half of the loss comes from unresolved V genes, and the rest has no known cause. The sample has about 2,100,000 clones on record, 85% to 95% of them singletons. The leading ten clones occupy 1.5% to 2% of the sample. CD8 naive samples were CD45RO-negative cells positively selected for CCR7, giving a CD45RA+CCR7+ population that excluded TemRA cells. Sequencing input: naive CD8+ T cells from PBMCs. The sample's cell subset or site label, in plain terms: CD45RA+CCR7+. Every receptor here comes from a man aged 18 to 35 in good health. Some clones in this sample may be carry-over from other donors' samples.

The chain recombines TRBV2 with TRBJ2-1; 10 bases line up with TRBD2. Germline loops: CDR1 SNHLY, CDR2 FYNNEI. The junction had 2 bases not matched to a gene; V was cut back by 6 bases and J by 0 bases. The CDR3 spans 15 residues. For the CDR3, the DNA is TGTGCCAGCAGATCTAGCGGGAGCTCCTACAATGAGCAGTTCTTC. Translation gives CASRSSGSSYNEQFF.

The rearrangement joins TRBV19 to TRBJ2-2; TRBD1 might be the D (5 bases). Trimming removed 3 bases from V and 0 bases from J, with 14 bases in between. CDR1 is LNHDA and CDR2 is SQIVND in the germline V gene (reference sequence). This CDR3 comprises 17 residues. This CDR3 reads CASSIKGRRTNTGELFF. The CDR3 coding sequence is TGTGCCAGTAGTATTAAGGGGCGTAGGACGAACACCGGGGAGCTGTTTTTT.

This chain connects TRBV7-6 to TRBJ2-1; possible D gene TRBD2, 5 bases. From germline, CDR1 is SGHVS and CDR2 FNYEAQ. The CDR3 consists of 16 residues. V lost 5 bases and J 1 base, leaving 15 bases between the germline ends. The CDR3: CASSPTIAPSYNEQFF. The CDR3 bases are TGTGCCAGCAGCCCTACCATAGCGCCATCCTACAATGAGCAGTTCTTC.

This rearrangement joins TRBV25-1 to TRBJ1-2; weak D call: TRBD1 (6 bases). The CDR3 spans 15 residues. Germline assignment: CDR1 MGHDK and CDR2 SYGVNS. V dropped 6 bases and J dropped 0 bases, with 14 bases sitting between them. CDR3 loop: CASRGWDTPNYGYTF. CDR3 DNA: TGTGCCAGCAGGGGGTGGGACACCCCTAACTATGGCTACACCTTC.

V gene TRBV19 combines with J gene TRBJ1-5; 7 bases are a match to TRBD1. V was clipped by 3 bases and J by 5 bases; unmatched bases: 4. This CDR3 contains 14 residues. Germline V CDR1 and CDR2: LNHDA, SQIVND (reference sequence). The CDR3 region has the DNA TGTGCCAGTAGTATGAGACAGGGTGATCAGCCCCAGCATTTT. Translation: CASSMRQGDQPQHF. The variable domain in full, completed from reference TRBV19 and TRBJ1-5, reads DGGITQSPKYLFRKEGQNVTLSCEQNLNHDAMYWYRQDPGQGLRLIYYSQIVNDFQKGDIAEGYSVSREKKESFPLTVTSAQKNPTAFYLCASSMRQGDQPQHFGDGTRLSIL.

The rearrangement joins TRBV7-3 to TRBJ1-5, with a weak D call TRBD1 (5 bases). This CDR3 contains 15 residues. Germline assignment: CDR1 SGHTA and CDR2 FQGTGA. Trimming pared 4 bases from V and 5 bases from J, leaving 15 bases between. DNA of the CDR3: TGTGCCAGCAGCTCCGTCGGGGGACTGGATCAGCCCCAGCATTTT. It specifies CASSSVGGLDQPQHF.

The chain employs TRBV28 and TRBJ2-7; D may be TRBD1 or TRBD2 (5 bases each). The CDR3 spans 13 residues. The germline V gene encodes CDR1 MDHEN and CDR2 SYDVKM. Trimming left V 6 bases short and J 3 bases short, with 12 bases between. The CDR3 here is CASSPGAYYEQYF. CDR3 nucleotides: TGTGCCAGCAGCCCCGGGGCCTACTACGAGCAGTACTTC.

The rearrangement joins TRBV19 to TRBJ1-2; D is uncertain. Germline-derived CDR1 and CDR2 are LNHDA and SQIVND (reference sequence). V lost 3 bases and J 4 bases, leaving 9 bases between the germline ends. The CDR3 is 13 amino acids. This CDR3 is CASSISVGYGYTF. The CDR3 DNA follows: TGTGCCAGTAGTATTTCGGTCGGCTATGGCTACACCTTC.